This T cell receptor (beta chain) was recovered during a study of T cell changes during pregnancy in multiple sclerosis. Trimming removed 0 bases from V and 0 bases from J; junction bases left unmatched: 2. This CDR3 contains 16 residues. Germline V lookup: CDR1 SGHRS, CDR2 YFSETQ. The table came from immunoSEQ multiplex PCR; TCRdb's copy has only in-frame clones and leaves some out. In the table there are tens of thousands of clones, nearly 90% of which are singletons. Specimen: peripheral blood, collected in the first trimester of pregnancy. This receptor was taken from a female donor with multiple sclerosis, enrolled in a pregnancy study. The rearrangement uses TRBV5-1 and TRBJ2-3, with TRBD2 identical over 9 bases. The CDR3 loop is CASSLVAGASTDTQYF. CDR3 bases: TGCGCCAGCAGCTTGGTAGCGGGAGCTAGCACAGATACGCAGTATTTT.